This TCR beta chain emerged from a study of blood T cell repertoires in COVID-19. Overall study context: COVID-19 samples from acute and convalescent phases originated in the United States, Italy and Spain. Sample material is recorded as cDNA or gDNA derived from T cells, B-cell-depleted T cells, or PBMCs.

Authors' analysis steps: Scientists estimated how many nucleated cells there were by amplifying reference gene primers. Repertoires were generated with immunoSEQ multiplex PCR, while TCRdb's copy carries only in-frame clones and drops some. That table supplies the V and J calls and clone size; D and trimming were determined from the DNA. The data show 58,000 or so clones, with 80% to 90% seen just once and roughly 8.4% held by the top ten. CDR3 length: 14 amino acids. Germline V gives CDR1 KGHSH, CDR2 LQKENI. V lost 8 bases to trimming and J lost 3 bases; unmatched junction nucleotides: 1. Material: peripheral blood. This rearrangement joins TRBV18 to TRBJ2-2, with 12 bases identical to TRBD2. This TCR was sampled from a woman aged 70 to 79 with active COVID-19. CDR3 coding DNA: TGTGCCAGCCGGACTAGCGGGGACACCGGGGAGCTGTTTTTT. Amino acids: CASRTSGDTGELFF. Looking up the rest from reference TRBV18 and TRBJ2-2 gives the full variable domain: NAGVMQNPRHLVRRRGQEARLRCSPMKGHSHVYWYRQLPEEGLKFMVYLQKENIIDESGMPKERFSAEFPKEGPSILRIQQVVRGDSAAYFCASRTSGDTGELFFGEGSRLTVL.